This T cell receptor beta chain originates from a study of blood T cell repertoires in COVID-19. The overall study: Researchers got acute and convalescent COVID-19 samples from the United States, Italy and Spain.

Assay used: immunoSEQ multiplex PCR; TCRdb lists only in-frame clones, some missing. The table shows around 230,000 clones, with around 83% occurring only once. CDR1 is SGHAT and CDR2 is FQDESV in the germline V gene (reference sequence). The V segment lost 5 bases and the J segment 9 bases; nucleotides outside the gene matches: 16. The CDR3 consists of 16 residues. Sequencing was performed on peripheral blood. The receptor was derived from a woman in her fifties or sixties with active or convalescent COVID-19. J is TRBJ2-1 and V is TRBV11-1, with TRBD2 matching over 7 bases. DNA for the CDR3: TGTGCCAGCAGCCCGCGACTAGCAGGCTTGGGGAGTGAGCAGTTCTTC. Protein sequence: CASSPRLAGLGSEQFF.